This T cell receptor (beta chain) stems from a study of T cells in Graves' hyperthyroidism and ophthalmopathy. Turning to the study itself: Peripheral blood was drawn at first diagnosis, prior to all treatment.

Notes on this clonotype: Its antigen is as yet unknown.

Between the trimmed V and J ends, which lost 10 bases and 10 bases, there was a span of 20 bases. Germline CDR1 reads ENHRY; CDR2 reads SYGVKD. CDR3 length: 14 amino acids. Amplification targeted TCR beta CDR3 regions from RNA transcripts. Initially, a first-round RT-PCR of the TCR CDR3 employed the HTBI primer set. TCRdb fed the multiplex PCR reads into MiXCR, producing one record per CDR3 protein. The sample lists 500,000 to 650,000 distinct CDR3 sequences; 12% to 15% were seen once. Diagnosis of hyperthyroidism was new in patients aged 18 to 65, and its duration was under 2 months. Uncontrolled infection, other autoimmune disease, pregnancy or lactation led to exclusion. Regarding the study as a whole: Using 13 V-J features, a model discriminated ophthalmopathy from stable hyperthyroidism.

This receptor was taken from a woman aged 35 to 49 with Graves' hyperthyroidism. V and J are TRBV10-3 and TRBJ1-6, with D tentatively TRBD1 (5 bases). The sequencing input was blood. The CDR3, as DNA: TGTGCCAGCTCCTCTGGAGGGGTGGGATCACCCCTCCACTTT. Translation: CASSSGGVGSPLHF.